This TCR beta chain was sequenced in a study of shared clonotypes between healthy human individuals (dated by TCRdb to 2020 to 2021). About the study as a whole: The cohort included three men and a couple of women between 18 and 49 years of age. Per donor, three plates each were used for CD4 naive and CD4 memory, two for CD8 naive, and one for CD8 memory. To estimate repertoire size and how much clonotypes are shared between individuals, the study performed deep sequencing of blood TCR repertoires from roughly five healthy adults. Different laboratories and diverse techniques were used to prepare libraries and sequence TCR repertoires, to increase sequencing depth and limit assay-specific biases. Between about 0.85 and 9.5 billion PBMCs per donor were obtained by leukapheresis. On the study overall, not on this receptor specifically: Sampling was limited to blood, and TCR repertoires in tissue likely differ from TCR repertoires in blood. The small number of donors limited the genetic and exposure-history diversity represented. When four donors were compared, the shared fraction of clonotypes was about 5% for naive CD4, approximately 3.5% for naive CD8, more than 2% for memory CD4, and roughly 0.43% for memory CD8. Rarefaction of sorted-subset datasets indicated incomplete sequencing despite the large sequencing depth. Estimated clonotype richness was generally larger for naive than for memory subsets. Pairwise subsampling indicated that sequencing depth was expected to affect the degree of clonotype sharing among donors. Compared with non-shared clonotypes, clonotypes shared by all four sorted-subset donors had higher generation probabilities.

The donors were healthy, HIV-negative adults who had no recently reported acute infections or vaccinations. All donors were Caucasian adults living in Nashville, Tennessee, USA. Magnetic negative selection was used to enrich CD4+ T cells, after which naive cells were positively selected on CD45RA and the negative fraction became the memory subset. Blood was obtained by leukapheresis, after which PBMCs were separated by Ficoll-Histopaque density gradient centrifugation and cryopreserved in liquid nitrogen vapor phase. Purity and quantity of every magnetically sorted T cell population were checked by analytical flow cytometry. Each sorted fraction had its genomic DNA isolated and then quantified by UV absorbance on a Nanodrop 2000c. The V end loses 0 bases and the J end loses 4 bases, and a stretch of 13 bases separates them. The germline V gene gives CDR1 as LGHNA and CDR2 as YNFKEQ. The CDR3 sequence holds 16 residues, the cysteine and phenylalanine included. Just the 48-base CDR3 DNA is kept, in frame starting at base 1.

Using the deep immunoSEQ assay, multiplex PCR amplified TCR CDR3 regions from genomic DNA. Genomic DNA extracted from each cell subset was distributed evenly over all wells of several immunoSEQ 96-well plates, and each plate served as one replicate. For sorted subsets, each replicate PCR was loaded with 150 to 250 ng genomic DNA, equivalent to approximately 33,000 T cell genomes. Purified libraries were measured with a Qubit 3.0 fluorometer, size-checked on a Bioanalyzer 2100, and measured again with the KAPA Library Quantification kit. Each immunoSEQ 96-well plate was sequenced on its own single-read 150-cycle Illumina NextSeq 550 flow cell. The authors processed their data as follows. Because the immunoSEQ output included only junctional sequences and no quality scores, the filtering could not be the same as the filtering used for full-length reads. Sequences were annotated with PyIR, a Python wrapper for IgBLAST v1.9, and V/J genes and CDR3 were assigned using IMGT germline references. Reads with weak V/J assignments (E-value above 1e-6), missing CDR3, stop codons, out-of-frame junctions, or ambiguous translated residues were removed. V3J clonotypes were defined as sequences sharing an identical inferred V gene, J gene, and CDR3 amino acid sequence. To compute the percentage overlap between repertoires, the number of shared unique clonotypes was divided by the size of the smaller repertoire. Repertoire richness was assessed with RTK rarefaction, the Chao1 estimator, and Recon v2.1 estimates of unobserved clonotypes. Generation probabilities for all TCRbeta clonotypes obtained by the gDNA method from a handful of donors were computed using OLGA. TCRdb carries this immuneACCESS record with in-frame sequences only. Its versions omit some clonotypes, under half of them owing to an unresolved V gene in the studies checked, with the rest unexplained. D and trimming were read from the DNA, whereas the V and J calls and clone size are those reported in that table. Recorded for this sample are some 1.5 million clones; roughly 95% of them occurred a single time. The ten most abundant clones make up over 1% of the sample.

As to this clone: Its binding antigen is unknown. No much larger clonotype is one base removed from it; base qualities were not supplied.

The V and J genes are TRBV4-2 and TRBJ1-5, with TRBD1 perhaps the D gene, on 6 matching bases. This sequence was found in a man under 40 in good health. The material sequenced was naive CD4+ T cells sorted from blood. Per the publication, the cell subset or site label means: CD45RA+ positively selected. The bases read TGTGCCAGCAGCCAAGAAAGGGTGACAGGAAATCAGCCCCAGCATTTT. It specifies CASSQERVTGNQPQHF.